Below are 9 T cell receptor beta chains sequenced from a single sample in a study of cytomegalovirus exposure and HLA in healthy donors. The PCR used 60 Vbeta and 13 Jbeta primers. Profiling relied on immunoSEQ multiplex PCR, and the TCRdb table lists in-frame clones only, not all of them. The sample gives 200,000 to 300,000 clones, roughly 81% of which show up once; roughly 2% is in the top ten. The sample was PBMCs. The receptors derive from a middle-aged woman in good health and CMV-seropositive.

The CDR3 DNA follows: TGCAGCGTTTCTACGCTAAGCGGGAGGGCCTACAATGAGCAGTTCTTC. Translation gives CSVSTLSGRAYNEQFF. The chain links TRBV29-1 to TRBJ2-1; 10 positions match TRBD2. V gave up 5 bases and J gave up 2 bases; unmatched junction bases: 9. Germline V gives CDR1 SQVTM, CDR2 ANQGSEA. This CDR3 is 16 amino acids long.

This clone was recorded a few times. V is TRBV10-3 and J is TRBJ1-1; unclear D gene. Trimming shortened V by 2 bases and J by 1 base, and 5 bases separated the two germline ends. In germline, CDR1 is ENHRY, CDR2 SYGVKD. The CDR3 runs to 13 residues. The CDR3 region has the DNA TGTGCCATCAGTGAGCAGAAGAACACTGAAGCTTTCTTT. Translating gives CAISEQKNTEAFF.

This clone has a single count. Germline is not matched at one junction end, which may reflect a read error. The CDR3 loop reads CASSLGELAPSYEQYF. As DNA, the CDR3 is TGCGCCAGCAGTTTGGGGGAATTAGCGCCTTCCTACGAGCAGTACTTC. The chain has TRBV5-1 and TRBJ2-7; D is tentatively TRBD1 or TRBD2 (5 bases each). Germline CDR1 SGHRS, CDR2 YFSETQ. The CDR3 covers 16 residues.

This clone was observed a few times. In nucleotides, the CDR3 is TGTGCCAGCAGTTACTCCGGGACACCCCCCTACGAGCAGTACTTC. It codes for CASSYSGTPPYEQYF. The chain carries TRBV6-5 and TRBJ2-7, with D maybe TRBD1 (6 bases). The CDR3 is made up of 15 amino acids. Trimming stripped 0 bases from V and 2 bases from J, with 11 bases between. Germline V lookup: CDR1 MNHEY, CDR2 SVGAGI.

This clone was recorded once. The chain is built from TRBV18 and TRBJ2-5, with D possibly matching TRBD1 (5 bases). The J call may be incorrect, as the DNA end agrees better with TRBJ2-7. Germline-derived CDR1 and CDR2 are KGHSH and LQKENI. The length of the CDR3 is 14 residues. CDR3 nucleotide sequence: TGTGCCAGCTCACCAAAGGGGAAGCCCTACGAGCAGTACTTC. Translating it yields CASSPKGKPYEQYF.

The CDR3, as DNA: TGTGCCAGCGGACTAGCGGTCAATGAGCAGTTCTTC. It yields the protein CASGLAVNEQFF. The chain uses TRBV5-6 and TRBJ2-1; 10 nucleotides agree with TRBD2. This CDR3 spans 12 amino acids. CDR1 is SGHDT, CDR2 YYEEEE, per germline. V lost 7 bases to trimming and J lost 6 bases; unmatched junction nucleotides: 1.

With respect to this clone: Germline and junction disagree at one end, which may indicate a read error. This chain uses TRBV7-9 with TRBJ1-2, with 11 bases matching TRBD1. CDR1 is SEHNR, CDR2 FQNEAQ, per germline (reference sequence). The CDR3 is 15 amino acids. In DNA form, the CDR3 reads TGTTCCAGCAGCCCGGGACAGGGGGGGCCTTTTGGCTACACCTTC. Its protein product is CSSSPGQGGPFGYTF.

The CDR3 nucleotides are TGTGCCAGCAGCTTTTCGAGCGGGAGGGTTTCCGAGCAGTACTTC. Its translation: CASSFSSGRVSEQYF. The rearrangement uses TRBV7-9 and TRBJ2-7; TRBD2 agrees at 10 bases. V lost 3 bases, J lost 6 bases, and 8 bases stayed unmatched. Germline V gives CDR1 SEHNR, CDR2 FQNEAQ (reference sequence). This CDR3 spans 15 amino acids.

The chain has TRBV6-5 and TRBJ2-1; TRBD2 aligns across 9 bases. In germline, CDR1 is MNHEY, CDR2 SVGAGI. Losses at the gene ends were 7 bases for V and 5 bases for J; bases not matched to a gene: 6. This CDR3 has 14 amino acids. The CDR3 spells CASTPGLANNEQFF. CDR3 in DNA: TGTGCCAGCACCCCGGGACTAGCTAACAATGAGCAGTTCTTC.